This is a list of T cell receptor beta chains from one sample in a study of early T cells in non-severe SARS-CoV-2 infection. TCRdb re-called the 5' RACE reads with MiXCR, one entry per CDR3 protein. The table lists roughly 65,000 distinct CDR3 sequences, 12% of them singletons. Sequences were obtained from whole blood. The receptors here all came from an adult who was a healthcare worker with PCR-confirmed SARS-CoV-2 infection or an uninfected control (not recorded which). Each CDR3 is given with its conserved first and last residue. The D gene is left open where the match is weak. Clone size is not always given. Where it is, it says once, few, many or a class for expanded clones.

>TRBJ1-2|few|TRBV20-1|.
CSAGGNYGYTF
TGCAGTGCTGGGGGTAACTATGGCTACACCTTC
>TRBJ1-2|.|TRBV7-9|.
CASMLGATGYTF
TGTGCCAGCATGCTAGGGGCGACAGGCTACACCTTC
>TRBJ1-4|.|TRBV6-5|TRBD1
CASSSGQGVGNEKLFF
TGTGCCAGCAGTTCCGGACAGGGTGTCGGTAATGAAAAACTGTTTTTT
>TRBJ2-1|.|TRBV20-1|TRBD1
CSAHRTGSSYNEQFF
TGCAGTGCCCACCGGACAGGGAGCTCCTACAATGAGCAGTTCTTC
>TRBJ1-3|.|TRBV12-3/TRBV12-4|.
CASSLQGPGGNTIYF
TGTGCCAGCAGTCTCCAGGGCCCTGGGGGAAACACCATATATTTT
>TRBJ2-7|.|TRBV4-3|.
CASSQDWSRASYEQYF
TGCGCCAGCAGCCAAGATTGGTCCAGGGCCTCCTACGAGCAGTACTTC
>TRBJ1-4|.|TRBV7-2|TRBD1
CASSKLGQKNEKLFF
TGTGCCAGCAGCAAACTGGGACAGAAAAATGAAAAACTGTTTTTT
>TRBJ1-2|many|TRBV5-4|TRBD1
CASSLGQGRGYGYTF
TGTGCCAGCAGCTTGGGACAGGGTCGCGGCTATGGCTACACCTTC
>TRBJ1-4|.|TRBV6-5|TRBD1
CASQDRGTNEKLFF
TGTGCCAGCCAAGACAGGGGGACTAATGAAAAACTGTTTTTT
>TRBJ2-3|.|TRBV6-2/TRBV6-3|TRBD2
CASTLAGTDTQYF
TGTGCCAGCACCCTAGCGGGCACAGATACGCAGTATTTT
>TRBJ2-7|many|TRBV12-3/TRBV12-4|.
CASSLTPGGSYEQYF
TGTGCCAGCAGTCTAACCCCAGGGGGGTCCTACGAGCAGTACTTC
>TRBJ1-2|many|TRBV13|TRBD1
CASSLEGAGFYGYTF
TGTGCCAGCAGCTTAGAGGGGGCAGGGTTCTATGGCTACACCTTC
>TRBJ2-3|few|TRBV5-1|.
CASSLGSPTDTQYF
TGCGCCAGCAGCCTGGGGTCTCCCACAGATACGCAGTATTTT
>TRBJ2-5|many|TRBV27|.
CASRVAGGSVTQYF
TGTGCCAGCAGAGTAGCTGGGGGAAGTGTGACCCAGTACTTC
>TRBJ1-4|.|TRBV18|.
CASSPTQGKGNEKLFF
TGTGCCAGCTCACCAACTCAGGGGAAGGGTAATGAAAAACTGTTTTTT
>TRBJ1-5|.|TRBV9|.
CASSPPAREDGFQPQHF
TGTGCCAGCAGCCCCCCGGCCCGGGAGGACGGTTTTCAGCCCCAGCATTTT
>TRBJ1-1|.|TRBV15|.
CATSRGGINTEAFF
TGTGCCACCAGCAGAGGGGGGATAAACACTGAAGCTTTCTTT
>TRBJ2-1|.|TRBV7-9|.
CASSFSFSSYNEQFF
TGTGCCAGCAGCTTTTCATTCAGCTCCTACAATGAGCAGTTCTTC
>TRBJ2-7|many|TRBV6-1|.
CASIGVRSSYEQYF
TGTGCCAGCATTGGCGTCAGGAGTTCCTACGAGCAGTACTTC
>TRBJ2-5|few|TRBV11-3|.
CASSEGTRAQETQYF
TGTGCCTCCTCCGAGGGGACGCGGGCCCAAGAGACCCAGTACTTC
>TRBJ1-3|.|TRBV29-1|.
CGTATSSGNTIYF
TGCGGAACAGCGACTAGCTCTGGAAACACCATATATTTT
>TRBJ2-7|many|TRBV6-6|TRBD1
CASSLDREENKQYF
TGTGCCAGCAGTTTGGACAGGGAGGAGAATAAGCAGTACTTC
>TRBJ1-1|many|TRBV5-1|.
CASSLDSRGYTEAFF
TGCGCCAGCAGCTTGGATTCCCGGGGATACACTGAAGCTTTCTTT
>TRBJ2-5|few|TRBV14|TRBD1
CASSQEADRVRYQETQYF
TGTGCCAGCAGCCAAGAAGCGGACAGGGTACGGTACCAAGAGACCCAGTACTTC
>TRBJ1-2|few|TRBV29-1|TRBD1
CSVGQGSNYGYTF
TGCAGCGTAGGACAGGGCTCTAACTATGGCTACACCTTC
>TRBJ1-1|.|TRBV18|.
CASSPQGNTEAFF
TGTGCCAGCTCACCACAGGGGAACACTGAAGCTTTCTTT
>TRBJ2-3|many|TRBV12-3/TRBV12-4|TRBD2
CASSLRASGGAPDTQYF
TGTGCCAGCAGTTTAAGGGCTAGCGGGGGGGCTCCCGATACGCAGTATTTT
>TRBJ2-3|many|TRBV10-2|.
CASRSSTVYRDTQYF
TGCGCCAGCAGATCTTCGACTGTTTACCGGGATACGCAGTATTTT
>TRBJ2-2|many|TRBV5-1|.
CASSLAGSLTGELFF
TGCGCCAGCAGCTTGGCGGGCAGTCTGACCGGGGAGCTGTTTTTT
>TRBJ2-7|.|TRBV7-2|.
CASSLVISGEQYF
TGTGCCAGCAGCTTAGTTATCTCGGGCGAGCAGTACTTC
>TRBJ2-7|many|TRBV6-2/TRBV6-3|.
CASTRRDREQYF
TGTGCCAGCACCAGACGGGACCGCGAGCAGTACTTC
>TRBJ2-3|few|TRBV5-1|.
CASRDTDTQYF
TGCGCCAGCAGGGACACAGATACGCAGTATTTT
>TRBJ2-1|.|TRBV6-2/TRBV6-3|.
CASRPGGSGSNNEQFF
TGTGCCAGCAGACCAGGTGGCTCCGGGTCGAACAATGAGCAGTTCTTC
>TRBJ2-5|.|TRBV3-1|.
CASSRRGRFQETQYF
TGTGCCAGCAGCCGTCGAGGCAGATTTCAAGAGACCCAGTACTTC
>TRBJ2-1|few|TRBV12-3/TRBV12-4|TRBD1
CASSLVDRVYNEQFF
TGTGCCAGCAGTTTAGTGGACAGGGTTTACAATGAGCAGTTCTTC
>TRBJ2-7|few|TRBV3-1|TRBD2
CASSQAAGGREQYF
TGTGCCAGCAGCCAAGCCGCGGGGGGTAGGGAGCAGTACTTC
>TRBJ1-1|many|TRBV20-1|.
CSASLVDTEAFF
TGCAGTGCCTCTCTAGTAGATACTGAAGCTTTCTTT
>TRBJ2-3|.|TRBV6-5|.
CASSYSALVRVDTQYF
TGTGCCAGCAGTTACTCGGCTCTCGTGCGGGTGGATACGCAGTATTTT
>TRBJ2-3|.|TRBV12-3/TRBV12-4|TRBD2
CASTLIAGGTDTQYF
TGTGCCAGCACCCTGATAGCGGGGGGCACAGATACGCAGTATTTT
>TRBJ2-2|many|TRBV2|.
CASSEASRGTGELFF
TGTGCCAGCAGTGAAGCGTCCAGGGGCACCGGGGAGCTGTTTTTT